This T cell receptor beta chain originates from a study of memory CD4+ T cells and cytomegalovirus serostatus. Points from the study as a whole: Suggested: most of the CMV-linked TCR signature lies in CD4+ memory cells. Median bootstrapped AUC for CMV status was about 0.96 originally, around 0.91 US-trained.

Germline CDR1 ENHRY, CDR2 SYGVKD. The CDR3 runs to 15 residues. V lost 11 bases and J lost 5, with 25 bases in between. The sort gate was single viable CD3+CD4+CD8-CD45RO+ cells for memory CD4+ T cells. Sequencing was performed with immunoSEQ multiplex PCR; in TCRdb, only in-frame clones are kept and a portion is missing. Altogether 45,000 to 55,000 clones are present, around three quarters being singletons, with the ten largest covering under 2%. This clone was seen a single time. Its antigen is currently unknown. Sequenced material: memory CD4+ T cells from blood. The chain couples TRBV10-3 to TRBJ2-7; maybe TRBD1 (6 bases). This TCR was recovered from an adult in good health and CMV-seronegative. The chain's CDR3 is CAAQVGTTRRHEQYF. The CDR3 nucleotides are TGTGCCGCCCAAGTCGGGACAACCCGGCGGCACGAGCAGTACTTC.